The 21 T cell receptor beta chains listed next were all sequenced from one sample in a study of T-cell memory formation after mild COVID-19. TCRdb passed the 5' RACE reads through MiXCR, listing each CDR3 protein once. This table has some 440,000 distinct CDR3 sequences, nearly 25% appearing once. The source material was PBMCs or a T cell subset sorted from them (not recorded which). The source of these receptors is an adult woman who had mild COVID-19 (a few samples of this study predate the infection). Cell type and time point are not known.

This clonotype has just a few counts. The genes are TRBV7-9 and TRBJ2-5; 8 bases align to TRBD2. Looked up from germline, CDR1 is SEHNR and CDR2 is FQNEAQ (reference sequence). The CDR3 runs 13 residues. J gave up 2 bases and V 5 bases, and 1 base lay outside the gene matches. The CDR3, as DNA: TGTGCCAGCAGCACTAGCGGACAAGAGACCCAGTACTTC. This translates into CASSTSGQETQYF.

The chain is built from TRBV11-2 and TRBJ1-6; D ambiguous. The CDR3 is 17 residues long. Trimming pared 5 bases from V and 0 bases from J, leaving 14 bases between. Germline lookup yields CDR1 SGHAT and CDR2 FQNNGV. The CDR3 nucleotides are TGTGCCAGCAGCCTCCCGAGGCCGAGCTCCTATAATTCACCCCTCCACTTT. Amino acids: CASSLPRPSSYNSPLHF.

The V call is TRBV5-1, the J call TRBJ2-1; TRBD2 is a possible D gene (5 bases). In germline, CDR1 is SGHRS, CDR2 YFSETQ. The CDR3 is made up of 13 amino acids. V was clipped by 4 bases and J by 8 bases, with 13 bases between them. The CDR3 sequence is CASSLGTRDEQFF. The CDR3 DNA is TGCGCCAGCAGCCTCGGAACTAGGGATGAGCAGTTCTTC.

This clonotype was detected a few times. The V gene is TRBV24-1, the J gene TRBJ2-3, with 13 bases identical to TRBD2. CDR1 and CDR2 (germline): KGHDR, SFDVKD. This CDR3 spans 17 amino acids. V shed 5 bases, J shed 2 bases, and the junction held 6 bases outside the gene matches. DNA of the CDR3: TGTGCCACCAGTGTTGCGGGACTAGCGGGACCCACAGATACGCAGTATTTT. The encoded protein is CATSVAGLAGPTDTQYF.

The genes are TRBV7-2 and TRBJ2-7; D gene unclear. Germline values: CDR1 SGHTA, CDR2 FQGNSA. The CDR3 length is 15 residues. V gave up 4 bases and J gave up 0 bases, with 13 bases separating them. CDR3 nucleotides: TGTGCCAGCAGCTCGCCGGGCCCAAGCTCCTACGAGCAGTACTTC. Its protein product is CASSSPGPSSYEQYF. Full variable domain (remainder filled in from reference TRBV7-2 and TRBJ2-7): GAGVSQSPSNKVTEKGKDVELRCDPISGHTALYWYRQSLGQGLEFLIYFQGNSAPDKSGLPSDRFSAERTGGSVSTLTIQRTQQEDSAVYLCASSSPGPSSYEQYFGPGTRLTVT.

The chain couples TRBV7-2 to TRBJ2-5, with D possibly matching TRBD2 (6 bases). V was shortened by 5 bases and J by 1 base, with 11 bases between the two germline ends. Per germline, CDR1 SGHTA and CDR2 FQGNSA. The CDR3 has 14 amino acids. The DNA for the CDR3 is TGTGCCAGCAGCCGGACGGGGGTCCAAGAGACCCAGTACTTC. It yields the protein CASSRTGVQETQYF.

There are a few counts of this clonotype. The V call is TRBV10-3, the J call TRBJ2-7; TRBD2 aligns across 8 bases. Unmatched junction bases numbered 3, after V lost 4 bases and J lost 1 base. Germline lookup yields CDR1 ENHRY and CDR2 SYGVKD. The CDR3 spans 14 residues. The CDR3 DNA reads as TGTGCCATCAGTGCCGGGACTAGTTCCTACGAGCAGTACTTC. As protein: CAISAGTSSYEQYF.

This clonotype was counted only a few times. This sequence joins TRBV4-3 and TRBJ2-1; D uncertain. The V gene lost 1 base and the J gene lost 8 bases, with 9 bases spanning the gap. The germline V gene encodes CDR1 LGHNA and CDR2 YSLEER. The CDR3 length is 13 residues. The CDR3 is CASSQARVDEQFF. CDR3 nucleotides: TGCGCCAGCAGCCAAGCTAGAGTGGATGAGCAGTTCTTC.

This clonotype was counted only a few times. The rearrangement joins TRBV12-3 or TRBV12-4 to TRBJ1-2; D remains ambiguous. The germline V and J ends were trimmed by 2 bases and 8 bases, with 6 bases remaining between them. CDR3 size: 11 residues. CDR3 DNA sequence: TGTGCCAGCAGTTTACTTGAGGGCTACACCTTC. Translating gives CASSLLEGYTF.

This clonotype was recorded at least ten times. This chain joins TRBV7-8 and TRBJ1-2; the D gene is possibly TRBD1 (5 bases). The CDR3 loop spans 14 amino acids. Trimming took off 5 bases at V and 1 base at J, with 11 bases between the two ends. Germline CDR1 reads SGHVS; CDR2 reads FQNEAQ. The CDR3 region has the DNA TGTGCCAGCAGCCGTCGCGACAGTAACTATGGCTACACCTTC. Translation: CASSRRDSNYGYTF. Based on the CDR3 plus reference TRBV7-8 and TRBJ1-2, the full variable domain is GAGVSQSPRYKVAKRGQDVALRCDPISGHVSLFWYQQALGQGPEFLTYFQNEAQLDKSGLPSDRFFAERPEGSVSTLKIQRTQQEDSAVYLCASSRRDSNYGYTFGSGTRLTVV.

This chain connects TRBV24-1 to TRBJ2-1; a weak D match, TRBD2 (6 bases). Germline V CDR1 and CDR2: KGHDR, SFDVKD. This CDR3 spans 14 amino acids. The V and J ends lost 5 bases and 3 bases respectively, with 10 bases between them. The CDR3 nucleotides read TGTGCCACCAGTGGTAGCGGAGTCTACAATGAGCAGTTCTTC. Translated, it gives CATSGSGVYNEQFF.

Only a few counts were recorded for this clonotype. CDR3 region: CASSYSWTGGMNTEAFF. DNA for the CDR3: TGTGCCAGCAGTTACTCGTGGACAGGGGGGATGAACACTGAAGCTTTCTTT. The V call is TRBV6-5, the J call TRBJ1-1, with TRBD1 matching over 10 bases. Germline CDR1 and CDR2: MNHEY and SVGAGI. This CDR3 is built from 17 residues. Losses at the gene ends were 0 bases for V and 0 bases for J; bases not matched to a gene: 4.

In this sample, this clonotype turned up a few times. The genes are TRBV20-1 and TRBJ2-3; D gene unclear. V was trimmed by 0 bases and J by 2 bases, leaving 12 bases between them. The germline V gene has CDR1 DFQATT and CDR2 SNEGSKA (reference sequence). The CDR3 loop spans 15 amino acids. For the CDR3, the DNA is TGCAGTGCTAGAGAGGCTACGGAATACACAGATACGCAGTATTTT. It specifies CSAREATEYTDTQYF.

This sequence joins TRBV4-2 and TRBJ2-3; D unclear. The V gene lost 0 bases and the J gene lost 5 bases, with 9 bases spanning the gap. The CDR3 has 14 residues. The germline V gene has CDR1 LGHNA and CDR2 YNFKEQ. The CDR3 DNA reads TGTGCCAGCAGCCAAGATTGGGCGTTAGATACGCAGTATTTT. Amino acids: CASSQDWALDTQYF.

This clonotype was counted at least ten times. This chain connects TRBV29-1 to TRBJ1-1; D is unresolved. Germline V lookup: CDR1 SQVTM, CDR2 ANQGSEA. The CDR3 is made up of 10 amino acids. The germline V and J ends were trimmed by 6 bases and 1 base, with 3 bases remaining between them. The CDR3: CSVRNTEAFF. The CDR3 coding sequence is TGCAGCGTGCGGAACACTGAAGCTTTCTTT. Full variable domain (missing parts from reference TRBV29-1 and TRBJ1-1): SAVISQKPSRDICQRGTSLTIQCQVDSQVTMMFWYRQQPGQSLTLIATANQGSEATYESGFVIDKFPISRPNLTFSTLTVSNMSPEDSSIYLCSVRNTEAFFGQGTRLTVV.

This clonotype was observed a few times. The chain links TRBV5-1 to TRBJ2-1; the match to TRBD1 covers 9 bases. The germline V gene has CDR1 SGHRS and CDR2 YFSETQ. The junction had 1 base not matched to a gene; V was cut back by 3 bases and J by 9 bases. This CDR3 has 12 residues. In DNA form, the CDR3 reads TGCGCCAGCAGCTGGGACAGGGTTGAGCAGTTCTTC. Encoded protein: CASSWDRVEQFF. Looking up the rest from reference TRBV5-1 and TRBJ2-1 gives the full variable domain: KAGVTQTPRYLIKTRGQQVTLSCSPISGHRSVSWYQQTPGQGLQFLFEYFSETQRNKGNFPGRFSGRQFSNSRSEMNVSTLELGDSALYLCASSWDRVEQFFGPGTRLTVL.

This clonotype was seen at least ten times. The V and J genes are TRBV5-1 and TRBJ2-7, with D possibly TRBD1 on 6 matching bases. V was trimmed by 0 bases and J by 5 bases, leaving 15 bases between them. From germline, CDR1 is SGHRS and CDR2 YFSETQ. This CDR3 region has 15 residues. CDR3 in DNA: TGCGCCAGCAGCTTGGCCGCAGGGGTCACTCACGAGCAGTACTTC. Protein: CASSLAAGVTHEQYF.

This clonotype was seen a few times. The rearrangement uses TRBV5-1 and TRBJ2-5; 9 nucleotides match TRBD1. With 1 base clipped from V and 7 bases from J, the junction kept 8 bases outside the gene matches. The CDR3 covers 15 residues. Germline V lookup: CDR1 SGHRS, CDR2 YFSETQ. DNA of the CDR3: TGCGCCAGCAGCTTGCCGGGACAGGGATTGGGGACCCAGTACTTC. This codes for CASSLPGQGLGTQYF.

The rearrangement links TRBV7-6 to TRBJ2-5; D is unclear. With 4 bases removed from V and 3 bases from J, the gap between germline ends came to 12 bases. CDR3 size: 14 residues. Germline CDR1 reads SGHVS; CDR2 reads FNYEAQ. The DNA for the CDR3 is TGTGCCAGCAGCTCAGCGTACACGGAAGAGACCCAGTACTTC. It translates to CASSSAYTEETQYF.

This sequence joins TRBV9 and TRBJ2-5; D perhaps matches TRBD2 (6 bases). The germline V gene has CDR1 SGDLS and CDR2 YYNGEE. The CDR3 is 14 residues long. Trimming removed 0 bases from V and 5 bases from J, with 11 bases in between. CDR3 DNA sequence: TGTGCCAGCAGCGTAGAAGCGGGCACGGAGACCCAGTACTTC. It encodes CASSVEAGTETQYF.

This sequence joins TRBV7-9 and TRBJ2-3; D gene uncertain. CDR3 size: 17 residues. V lost 1 base and J lost 2, with 16 bases in between. Germline CDR1 and CDR2: SEHNR and FQNEAQ (reference sequence). DNA for the CDR3: TGTGCCAGCAGCTTAGATCCCTTAGGTGCAAACACAGATACGCAGTATTTT. Translating gives CASSLDPLGANTDTQYF. Filled out from reference TRBV7-9 and TRBJ2-3, the complete variable domain reads DTGVSQNPRHKITKRGQNVTFRCDPISEHNRLYWYRQTLGQGPEFLTYFQNEAQLEKSRLLSDRFSAERPKGSFSTLEIQRTEQGDSAMYLCASSLDPLGANTDTQYFGPGTRLTVL.